Below are 20 T cell receptor beta chains sequenced from a single sample in a study of blood T cells in healthy people across ages. Next came a second PCR, run for roughly 6 to 11 cycles, which used a sample-barcoded 5' primer along with a J-beta primer mix. In TCRdb, the 5' RACE reads were re-called with MiXCR into one record per CDR3 protein. The sample carries about 1.5 million distinct CDR3 sequences, 35% to 45% recorded once. The sample consisted of blood. Source of these receptors: a woman aged 18 to 35 in good health.

The rearrangement uses TRBV3-1 and TRBJ2-3; 10 bases agree with TRBD1. This CDR3 has 15 residues. Germline V gene data show CDR1 as LGHDT and CDR2 as YNNKEL (reference sequence). V lost 5 bases and J lost 2; bases outside the gene matches: 4. This CDR3 is CASSIRQGATDTQYF. The CDR3, as DNA: TGTGCCAGCAGCATACGACAGGGGGCCACAGATACGCAGTATTTT.

This clonotype was observed a handful of times. DNA for the CDR3: TGCAGTGTCTCTTGGACACCCAACACTGAAGCTTTCTTT. Protein: CSVSWTPNTEAFF. V is TRBV20-1 and J is TRBJ1-1, with D possibly TRBD1 on 5 matching bases. The CDR3 is made up of 13 amino acids. The V end lost 7 bases, the J end lost 2 bases, and 14 bases lay between the germline ends. Germline V CDR1 and CDR2: DFQATT, SNEGSKA (reference sequence).

This chain uses TRBV7-9 with TRBJ2-1, with 7 bases lining up with TRBD2. The germline V gene has CDR1 SEHNR and CDR2 FQNEAQ (reference sequence). The CDR3 has 16 residues. The V segment lost 7 bases and the J segment 0 bases; nucleotides outside the gene matches: 9. The CDR3 region is CASNSSGTPSYNEQFF. The CDR3 DNA reads as TGTGCCAGCAACTCCAGCGGGACGCCCTCCTACAATGAGCAGTTCTTC.

The chain joins TRBV4-3 to TRBJ1-1; D not certain. Germline V gene lookup returns CDR1 LGHNA and CDR2 YSLEER. CDR3 size: 15 residues. V was shortened by 1 base and J by 3 bases, with 12 bases between the two germline ends. Here the CDR3 reads CASSQAGWGYTEAFF. The CDR3 nucleotides are TGCGCCAGCAGCCAAGCTGGGTGGGGATACACTGAAGCTTTCTTT.

V usage is TRBV11-2 and J usage is TRBJ2-1; no reliable D call. V was clipped by 1 base and J by 12 bases, with 13 bases between them. This CDR3 is 13 amino acids long. CDR1 and CDR2 (germline): SGHAT, FQNNGV. The chain's CDR3 is CASSLGPGLGQFF. Written as DNA, the CDR3 is TGTGCCAGCAGCTTAGGCCCGGGTTTAGGGCAGTTCTTC.

The chain joins TRBV11-1 to TRBJ1-1; D gene ambiguous. The V and J ends lost 5 bases and 8 bases respectively, with 21 bases between them. The CDR3 is 15 amino acids. Looked up from germline, CDR1 is SGHAT and CDR2 is FQDESV (reference sequence). CDR3 DNA sequence: TGTGCCAGCAGCCAGCGGCCTACAGAAGCGACCGAAGCTTTCTTT. Amino acids: CASSQRPTEATEAFF.

The chain carries TRBV20-1 and TRBJ2-1; TRBD2 aligns across 7 bases. The germline CDR1 and CDR2 sequences are DFQATT and SNEGSKA (reference sequence). The CDR3 spans 14 residues. V lost 1 base to trimming and J lost 7 bases; unmatched junction nucleotides: 7. The chain's CDR3 is CSARAAGVWNEQFF. The CDR3 DNA sequence: TGCAGTGCTAGAGCGGCGGGAGTCTGGAATGAGCAGTTCTTC.

The rearrangement joins TRBV7-2 to TRBJ2-1; D remains ambiguous. The CDR3 runs to 13 residues. V was clipped by 0 bases and J by 9 bases, with 9 bases between them. Looked up from germline, CDR1 is SGHTA and CDR2 is FQGNSA. The CDR3 sequence is CASSLAGRTEQFF. The CDR3, as DNA: TGTGCCAGCAGCTTAGCGGGTCGAACTGAGCAGTTCTTC.

V is TRBV2 and J is TRBJ2-5; 7 bases line up with TRBD1. V lost 5 bases to trimming and J lost 4 bases; unmatched junction nucleotides: 7. The germline gives CDR1 SNHLY, CDR2 FYNNEI. CDR3 length: 14 amino acids. The CDR3 loop reads CASSSTGVSETQYF. CDR3 DNA: TGTGCCAGCAGTTCCACAGGGGTGTCAGAGACCCAGTACTTC.

This sequence joins TRBV7-3 and TRBJ2-1, with 9 bases aligning to TRBD2. The CDR3 sequence is 17 residues long. V was pared by 1 base and J by 4 bases, with 8 bases of the junction left unmatched. Germline values: CDR1 SGHTA, CDR2 FQGTGA. The CDR3, as DNA: TGTGCCAGCAGCTTAAACCTGATTAGCGGGAGTTACAATGAGCAGTTCTTC. Translating gives CASSLNLISGSYNEQFF.

V usage is TRBV12-3 or TRBV12-4 and J usage is TRBJ2-1, with 9 bases that match TRBD1. This CDR3 comprises 15 residues. Unmatched junction bases numbered 11, after V lost 8 bases and J lost 6 bases. The chain's CDR3 is CASGGEDRGCNEQFF. The DNA of the CDR3 is TGTGCCAGCGGCGGAGAGGACAGGGGCTGCAATGAGCAGTTCTTC.

The chain couples TRBV6-1 to TRBJ1-2, with D perhaps matching TRBD1 (5 bases). Trimming shortened V by 2 bases and J by 2 bases, and 6 bases separated the two germline ends. Germline V lookup: CDR1 MNHNS, CDR2 SASEGT. CDR3 length: 13 residues. CDR3 loop: CASSENRNYGYTF. CDR3 bases: TGTGCCAGCAGTGAAAACAGGAACTATGGCTACACCTTC.

There are a few counts of this clonotype. The CDR3 loop is CASSAIPGTSGKETQYF. CDR3 DNA sequence: TGTGCCAGCAGCGCCATTCCCGGGACTAGCGGAAAAGAGACCCAGTACTTC. This rearrangement joins TRBV9 to TRBJ2-5, with 11 bases aligning to TRBD2. Per germline, CDR1 SGDLS and CDR2 YYNGEE. CDR3 length: 17 amino acids. With 3 bases clipped from V and 3 bases from J, the junction kept 10 bases outside the gene matches. Full variable domain (missing parts from reference TRBV9 and TRBJ2-5): DSGVTQTPKHLITATGQRVTLRCSPRSGDLSVYWYQQSLDQGLQFLIQYYNGEERAKGNILERFSAQQFPDLHSELNLSSLELGDSALYFCASSAIPGTSGKETQYFGPGTRLLVL.

As to this clonotype: This CDR3 is missing its conserved last phenylalanine or tryptophan, likely due to a read error. This sequence joins TRBV27 and TRBJ2-7; D uncertain. Trimming removed 6 bases at V and 3 bases at J, with 15 bases between. This CDR3 is built from 14 residues. Per the germline V gene, CDR1 is MNHEY and CDR2 is SMNVEV (reference sequence). CDR3 sequence reads: CASRPGRSSYEQYL. The CDR3 DNA reads as TGTGCCAGCAGGCCTGGACGGTCAAGCTACGAGCAGTACCTC.

This clonotype has more than one count but fewer than ten. The J gene is TRBJ2-3, the V gene TRBV9; D is unclear. Per germline, CDR1 SGDLS and CDR2 YYNGEE. CDR3 length: 15 residues. The ends were cut back, 3 bases at V and 6 bases at J, with 17 bases in the middle. The CDR3 loop reads CASSAAKWGRDTQYF. The CDR3 DNA follows: TGTGCCAGCAGCGCCGCAAAGTGGGGTAGGGATACGCAGTATTTT.

This clonotype was detected a few times. J is TRBJ2-1 and V is TRBV4-3, with 7 bases that match TRBD1. V trimming: 4 bases; J trimming: 5 bases; junction bases outside the gene matches: 5. CDR3 length: 14 residues. Germline lookup yields CDR1 LGHNA and CDR2 YSLEER. The CDR3 DNA follows: TGCGCCAGCAGCCTAGGGGGCCCTCACAATGAGCAGTTCTTC. Translating it yields CASSLGGPHNEQFF.

This clonotype was detected a few times. The chain links TRBV28 to TRBJ2-1, with 13 nucleotides matching TRBD2. The V and J ends lost 4 bases and 8 bases, in that order; junction bases with no gene match: 5. There are 15 residues in the CDR3. The germline V gene has CDR1 MDHEN and CDR2 SYDVKM. The CDR3 region is CASSSPGLAGYEQFF. The CDR3 nucleotides read TGTGCCAGCAGTTCCCCGGGACTAGCGGGATATGAGCAGTTCTTC.

This chain links TRBV25-1 with TRBJ2-5; no clear D. Between the trimmed V and J ends, which lost 3 bases and 1 base, there was a span of 6 bases. Germline CDR1 MGHDK, CDR2 SYGVNS. This CDR3 region has 13 residues. The CDR3 bases are TGTGCCAGCAGTGACTACTCCCAAGAGACCCAGTACTTC. This sequence encodes CASSDYSQETQYF.

This clonotype has more than one count but fewer than ten. V and J are TRBV13 and TRBJ1-1, with 7 bases fitting TRBD1. V was clipped by 0 bases and J by 5 bases; unmatched bases: 9. This CDR3 has 16 residues. In germline, CDR1 is PRHDT, CDR2 FYEKMQ (reference sequence). CDR3 in amino acids: CASSLGQGTDPTEAFF. For the CDR3, the DNA is TGTGCCAGCAGCTTAGGCCAGGGGACAGATCCAACTGAAGCTTTCTTT.

This rearrangement joins TRBV7-9 to TRBJ1-1; D remains ambiguous. V was trimmed by 2 bases and J by 1 base, leaving 8 bases between them. This CDR3 contains 14 residues. Germline V gene sequence: CDR1 SEHNR, CDR2 FQNEAQ (reference sequence). CDR3 DNA sequence: TGTGCCAGCAGCTTAACGGCACCGAACACTGAAGCTTTCTTT. Translated: CASSLTAPNTEAFF.